The rows below give T cell receptor beta chains drawn from one sample of a study of beta chain features in type 1 diabetes. Only in-frame clones appear in the TCRdb table, and some are missing; sequencing was by immunoSEQ multiplex PCR. The sample lists 150,000 or so clones, about 10% occurring once. The specimen was central memory CD4+ T cells from blood. The receptors stem from a man younger than 30 in good health. Each CDR3 is given with its conserved first and last residue.

J | V | CDR3
TRBJ1-2 | TRBV11-2 | CASSGGNLNSGYTF
TRBJ2-4 | TRBV5-6 | CASSVTGTGGAGNIQYF
TRBJ2-5 | TRBV7-9 | CASTPGAGALTQYF
TRBJ2-5 | TRBV7-9 | CASSFRGTEEETQYF
TRBJ2-1 | TRBV11-2 | CASSPYFDEQFF
TRBJ2-2 | TRBV7-8 | CASSLVPGRYTGELFF
TRBJ1-3 | TRBV6-6 | CASSQQGANTIYF
TRBJ1-4 | TRBV28 | CASMGATNEKLFF
TRBJ1-3 | TRBV6-5 | CASSLGRGPGNTIYF
TRBJ2-3 | TRBV11-1 | CASTSRVFGTDTQYF
TRBJ2-7 | TRBV20-1 | CSALQGARQYF
TRBJ2-1 | TRBV4-3 | CASSQTSGGNNEQFF
TRBJ2-3 | TRBV7-2 | CASSPSNLDTQYF
TRBJ1-4 | TRBV2 | CASSTGGRANEKLFF
TRBJ2-7 | TRBV6-1 | CASSFSTTGTYEQYF
TRBJ2-1 | TRBV6-1 | CASREVGLYNEQFF
TRBJ2-5 | TRBV5-6 | CASSGDREGSRETQYF
TRBJ2-1 | TRBV5-4 | CASSSRRAKYNEQFF
TRBJ2-1 | TRBV4-3 | CASRKVGLADNEQFF
TRBJ2-5 | TRBV11-2 | CASSRDWETQYF